Listed here are 17 T cell receptor beta chains from one sample, sequenced in a study of CXCR3-negative and CXCR3-positive naive CD8 T cells. Through 5' RACE with UMI labels, the TRB cDNA libraries were prepared. For each CDR3 protein, TCRdb gives one entry from its re-call of the 5' RACE reads, without DNA. Its listing shows some 130,000 distinct CDR3 sequences. The specimen was naive CXCR3- CD8+ T cells from blood. The subset is: CD45RO-CCR7+CD27+CD95- naive CD8+ T cells lacking CXCR3 (TNR3-). The receptors were gathered from a human donor in good health. Some clones in this sample may be carry-over from other donors' samples.

This chain connects TRBV7-7 to TRBJ2-1; TCRdb lists TRBD2, though no DNA is available to test this call. The CDR3 spans 14 residues. Per germline, CDR1 SSHAT and CDR2 FNYEAQ (reference sequence). The CDR3 sequence is CASSIGTNDNEQFF.

V and J are TRBV12-3 or TRBV12-4 and TRBJ2-3; TCRdb picks TRBD2, but there is no DNA to check that call. This CDR3 spans 14 amino acids. The CDR3 loop reads CASSLSPPYATQYF.

The chain combines TRBV20-1 with TRBJ2-5. Germline V gives CDR1 DFQATT, CDR2 SNEGSKA (reference sequence). The CDR3 is 13 amino acids. CDR3 sequence reads: CSARDSAEETQYF.

The gene calls are TRBV28 and TRBJ2-3; lacking DNA, the TRBD1 call made by TCRdb goes unchecked. The CDR3 runs 15 residues. The germline V gene has CDR1 MDHEN and CDR2 SYDVKM. The CDR3 spells CASSSRTGGTDTQYF. The variable domain in full, with the rest retrieved from reference TRBV28 and TRBJ2-3, is DVKVTQSSRYLVKRTGEKVFLECVQDMDHENMFWYRQDPGLGLRLIYFSYDVKMKEKGDIPEGYSVSREKKERFSLILESASTNQTSMYLCASSSRTGGTDTQYFGPGTRLTVL.

This sequence joins TRBV20-1 and TRBJ1-2; lacking DNA, the TRBD1 call made by TCRdb goes unchecked. This CDR3 is 16 amino acids long. Per the germline V gene, CDR1 is DFQATT and CDR2 is SNEGSKA (reference sequence). The CDR3 protein is CSARDTGAGVNYGYTF.

The J gene is TRBJ2-7, the V gene TRBV5-1. The CDR3 totals 12 residues. CDR1 is SGHRS, CDR2 YFSETQ, per germline. The CDR3 sequence: CASSLGWREQYF.

V usage is TRBV30 and J usage is TRBJ2-7; the D call from TCRdb, TRBD1, cannot be confirmed without DNA. Germline V gene sequence: CDR1 GTSNPN, CDR2 SVGIG (reference sequence). The CDR3 runs 12 residues. The CDR3 spells CAWITGAYEQYF.

This rearrangement joins TRBV20-1 to TRBJ2-2. The germline gives CDR1 DFQATT, CDR2 SNEGSKA (reference sequence). This CDR3 comprises 16 residues. The CDR3 spells CSARDPFGANTGELFF.

The chain employs TRBV7-9 and TRBJ1-4; TCRdb indicates TRBD1, and absent DNA this call remains unverified. Germline V gene data show CDR1 as SEHNR and CDR2 as FQNEAQ (reference sequence). This CDR3 is built from 12 residues. The CDR3 loop reads CASSRGREKLFF.

The chain is built from TRBV5-1 and TRBJ2-5; the D call of TRBD2 rests on TCRdb alone, since no DNA is present to check it. Germline loops: CDR1 SGHRS, CDR2 YFSETQ. The CDR3 contains 14 residues. CDR3 protein: CASSFLPSAETQYF.

This rearrangement joins TRBV4-2 to TRBJ2-7; absent DNA, TCRdb's TRBD2 call cannot be checked. The CDR3 loop spans 15 amino acids. Germline CDR1 is LGHNA and CDR2 is YNFKEQ. CDR3 region: CASSQEGTSLYEQYF.

This chain's CDR3 is CASSQEAVAGYEQFF. The chain has TRBV11-2 and TRBJ2-1; TCRdb's D call of TRBD2 is untestable without DNA. The CDR3 length is 15 residues. CDR1 and CDR2 from the germline V gene are SGHAT and FQNNGV.

This chain uses TRBV13 with TRBJ2-7; TCRdb's D call of TRBD2 is untestable without DNA. The CDR3 spans 15 residues. CDR1 and CDR2 from the germline V gene are PRHDT and FYEKMQ (reference sequence). The CDR3 loop is CASNLAGASSYEQYF.

The chain links TRBV20-1 to TRBJ2-7; TCRdb outputs TRBD2, but without DNA this stays unchecked. The CDR3 length is 13 residues. From germline, CDR1 is DFQATT and CDR2 SNEGSKA (reference sequence). CDR3 sequence: CSALRAGTYEQYF.

V and J are TRBV6-6 and TRBJ2-3; TCRdb selects TRBD1, and the lack of DNA leaves this call unchecked. Germline V CDR1 and CDR2: MNHNY, SVGAGI (reference sequence). CDR3 length: 14 amino acids. CDR3 residues: CASSYLGAADTQYF.

The rearrangement uses TRBV29-1 and TRBJ2-4; the TRBD2 assignment by TCRdb is unverifiable without DNA. Per the germline V gene, CDR1 is SQVTM and CDR2 is ANQGSEA. This CDR3 contains 16 residues. Here the CDR3 reads CSVEGLAGLAKNIQYF.

The chain recombines TRBV11-2 with TRBJ2-2; TCRdb selects TRBD2, and the lack of DNA leaves this call unchecked. Germline-derived CDR1 and CDR2 are SGHAT and FQNNGV. CDR3 length: 14 residues. The CDR3 loop reads CASSSGLGSGELFF. Full variable domain (outside the CDR3, taken from reference TRBV11-2 and TRBJ2-2): EAGVAQSPRYKIIEKRQSVAFWCNPISGHATLYWYQQILGQGPKLLIQFQNNGVVDDSQLPKDRFSAERLKGVDSTLKIQPAKLEDSAVYLCASSSGLGSGELFFGEGSRLTVL.